Shown below are 23 T cell receptor beta chains from a single sample sequenced in a study of patients and donors after allogeneic stem cell transplantation. TCRdb independently ran MiXCR on the RT-PCR reads; one entry per CDR3 protein. The table records hundreds of thousands of distinct CDR3 sequences, approximately 16% of them present only once. Sequenced input: blood, either unsorted or a sorted T cell fraction (not recorded which). The receptors originated from a human donor who was either an allogeneic HSCT recipient or a stem cell or donor lymphocyte infusion donor (not recorded which). It is not recorded whose cells these are; they may come from a transplant donor.

This rearrangement joins TRBV12-3 or TRBV12-4 to TRBJ2-3; 9 nucleotides align to TRBD1. J gave up 2 bases and V 3 bases, and 12 bases lay outside the gene matches. The length of the CDR3 is 18 residues. CDR3 protein: CASSFAITGTGFTDTQYF. For the CDR3, the DNA is TGTGCCAGCAGTTTCGCAATCACCGGGACAGGGTTCACAGATACGCAGTATTTT.

This clonotype was seen more than once but under ten times. This sequence joins TRBV20-1 and TRBJ1-3; tentatively, D is TRBD1 (6 bases). The CDR3 is 15 residues long. V shed 3 bases and J shed 4 bases, with 16 bases lying between them. Germline CDR1 is DFQATT and CDR2 is SNEGSKA (reference sequence). The CDR3 loop reads CSARAGLRGGNTIYF. In DNA form, the CDR3 reads TGCAGTGCTAGGGCAGGCCTTAGGGGGGGAAACACCATATATTTT.

This clonotype was seen a handful of times. This chain uses TRBV11-2 with TRBJ2-7; 10 positions agree with TRBD2. V was clipped by 1 base and J by 0 bases; unmatched bases: 6. Germline-derived CDR1 and CDR2 are SGHAT and FQNNGV. The CDR3 has 17 residues. The CDR3 DNA sequence: TGTGCCAGCAGCTTAGGGCTAGCGGGGGCAAACTCCTACGAGCAGTACTTC. Its translation: CASSLGLAGANSYEQYF. The full variable domain, rest sourced from reference TRBV11-2 and TRBJ2-7, is EAGVAQSPRYKIIEKRQSVAFWCNPISGHATLYWYQQILGQGPKLLIQFQNNGVVDDSQLPKDRFSAERLKGVDSTLKIQPAKLEDSAVYLCASSLGLAGANSYEQYFGPGTRLTVT.

This clonotype was seen a few times. V usage is TRBV20-1 and J usage is TRBJ1-6, with D possibly matching TRBD1 (6 bases). V was shortened by 0 bases and J by 6 bases, with 15 bases between the two germline ends. The germline V gene has CDR1 DFQATT and CDR2 SNEGSKA (reference sequence). There are 16 residues in the CDR3. The CDR3 DNA is TGCAGTGCTAGAGACAGGGGAAGCCGCGGTAATTCACCCCTCCACTTT. Translating it yields CSARDRGSRGNSPLHF.

This clonotype was counted ten times or more. The rearrangement joins TRBV12-3 or TRBV12-4 to TRBJ1-1; no clear D gene. Trimming cost V 5 bases and J 1 base, with 8 bases left between them. The CDR3 totals 13 residues. This CDR3 reads CASSRQPNTEAFF. In DNA, the CDR3 is TGTGCCAGCAGTCGGCAGCCGAACACTGAAGCTTTCTTT.

The chain is built from TRBV5-5 and TRBJ2-5; TRBD1 is a possible D gene (6 bases). This CDR3 is 17 amino acids long. V lost 4 bases to trimming and J lost 2 bases, with 21 bases between them. The germline CDR1 and CDR2 sequences are SGHKS and YYEKEE (reference sequence). The DNA of the CDR3 is TGTGCCAGCAGCCCAGGGCTACAGGGAATTAGACAAGAGACCCAGTACTTC. This translates into CASSPGLQGIRQETQYF.

The genes are TRBV9 and TRBJ2-7, with D tentatively TRBD1 (6 bases). Germline V lookup: CDR1 SGDLS, CDR2 YYNGEE. Trimming left V 0 bases short and J 5 bases short, with 12 bases between. This CDR3 has 14 residues. In nucleotides, the CDR3 is TGTGCCAGCAGCGTAGACCCCGGGACAAACGAGCAGTACTTC. Protein: CASSVDPGTNEQYF.

This clonotype was recorded many times. The chain is built from TRBV5-1 and TRBJ1-2; possibly TRBD1 for D (6 bases). From germline, CDR1 is SGHRS and CDR2 YFSETQ. The CDR3 contains 15 residues. With 2 bases removed from V and 4 bases from J, the gap between germline ends came to 15 bases. The CDR3 reads CASSFDPDRLYGYTF. The DNA of the CDR3 is TGCGCCAGCAGCTTTGACCCAGACAGGCTCTATGGCTACACCTTC.

This clonotype was detected a few times. The V call is TRBV14, the J call TRBJ2-7; D tentatively fits TRBD1 or TRBD2 (6 bases each). The CDR3 covers 15 residues. CDR1 and CDR2 from the germline V gene are SGHDN and FVKESK. V dropped 3 bases and J dropped 3 bases, with 15 bases sitting between them. The DNA of the CDR3 is TGTGCCAGCAGCCATGGGGGGCGTGTCTTCTACGAGCAGTACTTC. Its translation is CASSHGGRVFYEQYF.

The V and J genes are TRBV10-3 and TRBJ2-4; 7 bases are shared with TRBD2. CDR1 ENHRY and CDR2 SYGVKD come from the germline V gene. The junction had 4 bases not matched to a gene; V was cut back by 2 bases and J by 6 bases. The CDR3 has 14 residues. The chain's CDR3 is CAISEGGSLNIQYF. The CDR3 nucleotides are TGTGCCATCAGTGAGGGCGGGAGTTTAAACATTCAGTACTTC.

This clonotype was detected a few times. The rearrangement links TRBV12-3 or TRBV12-4 to TRBJ2-7, with D hard to call. The CDR3 has 17 residues. V gave up 4 bases and J gave up 2 bases, with 21 bases separating them. The CDR3 region has the DNA TGTGCCAGCAGTTCGGGTGGCCCTTCGGGTACCCCCTACGAGCAGTACTTC. This codes for CASSSGGPSGTPYEQYF.

This clonotype was seen just once. The chain has TRBV7-6 and TRBJ2-1, with D perhaps TRBD2 (5 bases). The V end lost 4 bases, the J end lost 7 bases, and 11 bases lay between the germline ends. The CDR3 extends over 13 amino acids. Per germline, CDR1 SGHVS and CDR2 FNYEAQ. CDR3 coding DNA: TGTGCCAGCAGCTACCTCGAGGGTAATGAGCAGTTCTTC. It encodes CASSYLEGNEQFF.

The chain recombines TRBV7-8 with TRBJ2-3, with 8 bases matching TRBD2. Germline CDR1 and CDR2: SGHVS and FQNEAQ. This CDR3 is built from 15 residues. The V and J ends lost 5 bases and 4 bases, in that order; junction bases with no gene match: 8. The DNA of the CDR3 is TGTGCCAGCAGCCCCGGACTAGCAAGGTCAGATACGCAGTATTTT. It is translated as CASSPGLARSDTQYF.

This clonotype was picked up many times. The CDR3 here is CASSFSVDQPQHF. CDR3 sequence (DNA): TGCGCCAGCAGCTTCAGTGTGGATCAGCCCCAGCATTTT. This chain uses TRBV5-1 with TRBJ1-5; no reliable D call. CDR1 and CDR2 from the germline V gene are SGHRS and YFSETQ. The V and J ends lost 2 bases and 5 bases respectively, with 8 bases between them. This CDR3 is built from 13 residues.

The chain is built from TRBV27 and TRBJ2-2, with a tentative D call TRBD1 (6 bases). Germline values: CDR1 MNHEY, CDR2 SMNVEV (reference sequence). CDR3 length equals 18 residues. Deletions cut 7 bases from V and 1 base from J, with 22 bases between. The DNA of the CDR3 is TGTGCCAGCACCCCGAGAAGGAGAACAGGGCTGAACACCGGGGAGCTGTTTTTT. It codes for CASTPRRRTGLNTGELFF.

The V gene is TRBV3-1, the J gene TRBJ1-6; D might be TRBD1 (5 bases). Germline CDR1 is LGHDT and CDR2 is YNNKEL (reference sequence). Trimming took off 6 bases at V and 0 bases at J, with 15 bases between the two ends. This CDR3 is built from 17 residues. This CDR3 is CASSTGSPGSYNSPLHF. The CDR3 region has the DNA TGTGCCAGCAGTACAGGTAGCCCAGGCTCCTATAATTCACCCCTCCACTTT.

This sequence joins TRBV6-1 and TRBJ2-1; 8 bases match TRBD2. Trimming at V came to 4 bases and at J to 3 bases, leaving 5 bases not matched to a gene. Germline CDR1 MNHNS, CDR2 SASEGT. There are 15 residues in the CDR3. The DNA for the CDR3 is TGTGCCAGCAGTGCCCCGGGGGGGATCTACAATGAGCAGTTCTTC. Its translation: CASSAPGGIYNEQFF.

Many counts were recorded for this clonotype. The genes are TRBV20-1 and TRBJ2-1; either TRBD1 or TRBD2 may fit D (5 bases each). This CDR3 region has 11 residues. Per the germline V gene, CDR1 is DFQATT and CDR2 is SNEGSKA (reference sequence). The ends were cut back, 3 bases at V and 8 bases at J, with 8 bases in the middle. CDR3 sequence (DNA): TGCAGTGCTAGTCGGGGCGATGAGCAGTTCTTC. This gives the protein CSASRGDEQFF.

This clonotype showed up many times. The chain joins TRBV5-1 to TRBJ2-3, with TRBD1 matching 9 bases. The V segment lost 4 bases and the J segment 5 bases; nucleotides outside the gene matches: 11. CDR3 length: 16 residues. Germline CDR1 and CDR2: SGHRS and YFSETQ. For the CDR3, the DNA is TGCGCCAGCAGCCTAAGGACAGGGGAGGGGATAGATACGCAGTATTTT. Translated: CASSLRTGEGIDTQYF.

This sequence joins TRBV20-1 and TRBJ1-5, with 7 bases aligning to TRBD1. Germline-derived CDR1 and CDR2 are DFQATT and SNEGSKA (reference sequence). This CDR3 comprises 15 residues. The junction had 10 bases not matched to a gene; V was cut back by 4 bases and J by 4 bases. The DNA of the CDR3 is TGCAGTGCTATATATGGATACAGGGGAAATCAGCCCCAGCATTTT. This translates into CSAIYGYRGNQPQHF.

V usage is TRBV20-1 and J usage is TRBJ1-5; TRBD1 aligns across 7 bases. The CDR3 extends over 16 amino acids. Germline CDR1 is DFQATT and CDR2 is SNEGSKA (reference sequence). V was clipped by 2 bases and J by 2 bases; unmatched bases: 9. The CDR3 nucleotides read TGCAGTGCTAGAAGGGAGGGGGCGAGGGGCAATCAGCCCCAGCATTTT. Translation gives CSARREGARGNQPQHF.

This clonotype occurred a few times. CDR3 region: CASSGPPGRINYGYTF. As DNA, the CDR3 is TGTGCCAGCAGCGGACCCCCGGGACGGATTAACTATGGCTACACCTTC. The chain carries TRBV7-9 and TRBJ1-2, with D maybe TRBD1 (5 bases). This CDR3 has 16 residues. CDR1 is SEHNR and CDR2 is FQNEAQ in the germline V gene (reference sequence). The ends were cut back, 5 bases at V and 1 base at J, with 17 bases in the middle.

The chain carries TRBV15 and TRBJ2-5; 10 nucleotides match TRBD1. J was trimmed by 1 base and V by 1 base; bases with no gene match: 3. This CDR3 is 16 amino acids long. CDR1 and CDR2 (germline): LNHNV, YYDKDF (reference sequence). The CDR3 DNA is TGTGCCACCAGCAGAGGAGACAGGGGGCTCCAAGAGACCCAGTACTTC. Its protein is CATSRGDRGLQETQYF.